A selection of T cell receptor beta chains follows, all from one sample in a study of blood T cell repertoires in COVID-19. Measured with immunoSEQ multiplex PCR; TCRdb has only the in-frame clones, and not every one. The sample consists of about 300,000 clones, roughly 90% of them appearing once. The source material was peripheral blood. The receptors were sampled from a man between 18 and 35 years old who had recovered from COVID-19. Both conserved end residues are part of each CDR3. A D gene is named only where the DNA matches it firmly.

v_gene	d_gene	j_gene	CDR3aa
TRBV10-3	NA	TRBJ2-3	CAISGQEPTDTQYF
TRBV6-1	NA	TRBJ2-1	CASSARTGNPGTRNYNEQFF
TRBV5-5	NA	TRBJ1-2	CASSLRQHYGYTF
TRBV5-1	NA	TRBJ2-7	CASSLLASSYEQYF
TRBV5-1	TRBD2	TRBJ2-1	CASSRSGANNEQFF
TRBV4-2	TRBD2	TRBJ2-1	CASSQDVSGGANEQFF
TRBV6-2/TRBV6-3	TRBD2	TRBJ2-7	CASSGTLAGALYEQYF
TRBV2	NA	TRBJ1-1	CASSPHSPEAFF
TRBV4-1	NA	TRBJ2-1	CASSQDFSGVEQFF
TRBV15	NA	TRBJ1-6	CATSLPNSPLHF
TRBV6-5	NA	TRBJ2-3	CASSLRVSTDTQYF
TRBV10-1	NA	TRBJ2-3	CASSPWRESTDTQYF
TRBV27	NA	TRBJ1-5	CASMQGTNQPQHF
TRBV18	TRBD1	TRBJ2-7	CASSAPGQGAREQYF
TRBV10-1	NA	TRBJ1-1	CASSEWTEMNTEAFF
TRBV10-1	TRBD2	TRBJ2-1	CASSEKRGLAGSYNEQFF
TRBV5-1	TRBD2	TRBJ2-3	CASSLTGLAGADTQYF
TRBV5-1	TRBD2	TRBJ2-3	CASSLASGGRDTQYF
TRBV19	NA	TRBJ1-1	CASSMLNLYQNTEAFF
TRBV7-9	NA	TRBJ2-4	CASSASRDIQYF
TRBV6-2/TRBV6-3	TRBD2	TRBJ2-3	CASSQTSGGTRTSTDTQYF
TRBV15	TRBD2	TRBJ2-7	CATSPGGRAYEQYF
TRBV6-5	NA	TRBJ1-1	CASSYLRGSGSTEAFF
TRBV7-8	NA	TRBJ2-3	CASSLAVVPSTDTQYF
TRBV5-1	TRBD1	TRBJ2-7	CASSSPGQGFHEQYF
TRBV7-9	TRBD1	TRBJ1-5	CASSLGTGENQPQHF
TRBV19	TRBD1	TRBJ1-2	CASSTKQGANGYTF
TRBV6-5	TRBD1	TRBJ1-2	CASSYSGQKNYGYTF
TRBV7-2	TRBD1	TRBJ1-2	CASSLGGTGLYGYTF